One sample yielded the 25 T cell receptor beta chains listed below, sequenced in a study of blood T cells in healthy people across ages. Then a second PCR, running roughly 7 to 11 cycles, was carried out with a sample-barcoded 5' primer and a J-beta primer mix. A single record per CDR3 protein comes from TCRdb applying MiXCR to the 5' RACE reads. Of 1.5 million or so distinct CDR3 sequences listed, under 55% were seen once; the top ten hold more than 4%. The sequenced sample was blood. The receptors originated from a woman aged 18-35 years in good health.

Details on this clonotype: Without the conserved terminal phenylalanine or tryptophan, this CDR3 likely stems from a read error. V gene TRBV19 combines with J gene TRBJ2-1; 11 nucleotides align to TRBD2. CDR1 LNHDA and CDR2 SQIVND come from the germline V gene (reference sequence). This CDR3 is built from 16 residues. The V and J ends lost 5 bases and 4 bases, in that order; junction bases with no gene match: 7. CDR3 coding DNA: TGTGCCAGTAGTCTTTACGGGACTAGCGGTTACAATGAGCAGTTCTTA. This codes for CASSLYGTSGYNEQFL.

This clonotype was picked up a small number of times. The V and J genes are TRBV6-5 and TRBJ2-7; 15 bases fit TRBD2. J lost 4 bases, V lost 6 bases, and 13 bases had no gene match. Germline-derived CDR1 and CDR2 are MNHEY and SVGAGI. This CDR3 comprises 18 residues. The CDR3 DNA reads TGTGCCAGCAGCTACGGACTAGCGGGAGGGCCCCGTCCTTACGAGCAGTACTTC. The encoded protein is CASSYGLAGGPRPYEQYF.

The chain recombines TRBV7-3 with TRBJ2-3; 12 bases map to TRBD2. The V gene's germline CDR1 is SGHTA and CDR2 FQGTGA. V shed 4 bases, J shed 1 base, and the junction held 9 bases outside the gene matches. CDR3 size: 18 residues. The CDR3, as DNA: TGTGCCAGCAGCTCCAAGACTAGCGGGAGAATGGGCACAGATACGCAGTATTTT. It encodes CASSSKTSGRMGTDTQYF.

The chain recombines TRBV6-6 with TRBJ2-5, with D perhaps matching TRBD1 (6 bases). Germline CDR1 is MNHNY and CDR2 is SVGAGI (reference sequence). Trimming left V 6 bases short and J 1 base short, with 15 bases between. The CDR3 consists of 15 residues. The CDR3 DNA reads TGTGCCAGCAGCTCACAGGGCTGGGGCCAAGAGACCCAGTACTTC. Translated, it gives CASSSQGWGQETQYF.

The J gene is TRBJ2-2, the V gene TRBV7-2, with TRBD1 matching over 9 bases. V lost 5 bases and J lost 4; bases outside the gene matches: 5. The CDR3 length is 15 residues. Germline-derived CDR1 and CDR2 are SGHTA and FQGNSA. CDR3 residues: CASSVLQGATGELFF. The CDR3 nucleotides read TGTGCCAGCAGCGTCTTACAGGGGGCCACCGGGGAGCTGTTTTTT.

This chain links TRBV29-1 with TRBJ2-3; 11 bases match TRBD2. Germline-derived CDR1 and CDR2 are SQVTM and ANQGSEA. The junction had 8 bases not matched to a gene; V was cut back by 7 bases and J by 5 bases. The length of the CDR3 is 14 residues. CDR3 region: CSGLAGGPQDTQYF. CDR3 bases: TGCAGCGGGTTAGCGGGGGGGCCTCAAGATACGCAGTATTTT.

For this clonotype: Germline and junction disagree at one end, which may indicate a read error. This chain joins TRBV12-3 or TRBV12-4 and TRBJ2-6; D is possibly TRBD1 or TRBD2 (5 bases each). The CDR3 consists of 19 residues. Here the CDR3 DNA reads TGCGCCAGCCGAATGGCGAAGGGACGGGCCCACGCTGGGGCCAACGTCCTGACTTTC. It encodes CASRMAKGRAHAGANVLTF.

The sample holds many counts of this clonotype. J is TRBJ2-7 and V is TRBV9, with D hard to call. CDR3 size: 12 residues. Trimming cost V 3 bases and J 2 bases, with 6 bases left between them. Germline CDR1 is SGDLS and CDR2 is YYNGEE. The CDR3 DNA reads TGTGCCAGCAGCGCCCCCCCCTACGAGCAGTACTTC. Its protein is CASSAPPYEQYF.

The J gene is TRBJ2-1, the V gene TRBV9; 8 positions agree with TRBD2. The V and J ends lost 3 bases and 6 bases, in that order; junction bases with no gene match: 8. Germline V CDR1 and CDR2: SGDLS, YYNGEE. The CDR3 is 15 amino acids. This CDR3 reads CASSAPGGAFNEQFF. DNA for the CDR3: TGTGCCAGCAGCGCCCCGGGGGGGGCTTTCAATGAGCAGTTCTTC.

Only a few counts were recorded for this clonotype. The chain uses TRBV20-1 and TRBJ2-7; 8 positions agree with TRBD1. Germline V gene lookup returns CDR1 DFQATT and CDR2 SNEGSKA (reference sequence). This CDR3 region has 14 residues. Trimming at V came to 6 bases and at J to 0 bases, leaving 7 bases not matched to a gene. The CDR3 DNA is TGCAGTGCCGCGACAGGGGCGAGCTCCTACGAGCAGTACTTC. It yields the protein CSAATGASSYEQYF.

This clonotype occurred a few times. Written as DNA, the CDR3 is TGCGCCAGCAGCGTGGGACTAGGAGTAGATACGCAGTATTTT. Encoded protein: CASSVGLGVDTQYF. The chain carries TRBV5-1 and TRBJ2-3; 8 positions match TRBD2. There are 14 residues in the CDR3. The V gene end was trimmed by 4 bases and the J gene end by 5 bases; junction bases not matched to a gene: 6. Germline CDR1 SGHRS, CDR2 YFSETQ. The full variable domain, in which reference TRBV5-1 and TRBJ2-3 provide the parts outside the CDR3, is KAGVTQTPRYLIKTRGQQVTLSCSPISGHRSVSWYQQTPGQGLQFLFEYFSETQRNKGNFPGRFSGRQFSNSRSEMNVSTLELGDSALYLCASSVGLGVDTQYFGPGTRLTVL.

The chain carries TRBV14 and TRBJ2-4; D unclear. The DNA matches TRBJ2-7 better at its end, which makes the J call doubtful. The CDR3 contains 14 residues. Germline values: CDR1 SGHDN, CDR2 FVKESK. CDR3 sequence (DNA): TGTGCCAGCAGCCCAATATACCAGGTCTACGAGCAGTACTTC. It codes for CASSPIYQVYEQYF.

The J gene is TRBJ2-3, the V gene TRBV10-3; unclear D gene. In germline, CDR1 is ENHRY, CDR2 SYGVKD. This CDR3 comprises 13 residues. V gave up 6 bases and J gave up 0 bases, with 7 bases separating them. CDR3 bases: TGTGCCATCAGATCCCCGAGCACAGATACGCAGTATTTT. Its translation: CAIRSPSTDTQYF.

In its sample, this clonotype was seen many times. The chain carries TRBV7-2 and TRBJ2-3; 14 nucleotides agree with TRBD2. The CDR3 contains 19 residues. V dropped 5 bases and J dropped 0; count of bases not matched to a gene: 10. In germline, CDR1 is SGHTA, CDR2 FQGNSA. The CDR3 bases are TGTGCCAGCAGCCCCCAACGACTAGCGGGGGGGGCTAGCACAGATACGCAGTATTTT. It encodes CASSPQRLAGGASTDTQYF.

This chain joins TRBV10-3 and TRBJ2-1; 7 bases line up with TRBD2. Trimming at V came to 6 bases and at J to 5 bases, leaving 4 bases not matched to a gene. Germline CDR1 ENHRY, CDR2 SYGVKD. The CDR3 has 13 amino acids. CDR3 residues: CAIRVGLDNEQFF. The CDR3 bases are TGTGCCATCAGGGTAGGACTAGACAATGAGCAGTTCTTC.

This rearrangement joins TRBV29-1 to TRBJ2-5; 9 positions agree with TRBD2. The CDR3 runs to 14 residues. Germline CDR1 is SQVTM and CDR2 is ANQGSEA. V was clipped by 3 bases and J by 4 bases; unmatched bases: 6. The DNA for the CDR3 is TGCAGCGTTGATATAGCGGGAGTACGAGAGACCCAGTACTTC. It is translated as CSVDIAGVRETQYF.

The chain has TRBV7-2 and TRBJ2-2, with 7 bases that match TRBD2. This CDR3 is 13 amino acids long. Looked up from germline, CDR1 is SGHTA and CDR2 is FQGNSA. V shed 7 bases, J shed 6 bases, and the junction held 5 bases outside the gene matches. The CDR3 spells CASTGLLAGELFF. DNA of the CDR3: TGTGCCAGCACGGGACTACTCGCCGGGGAGCTGTTTTTT.

This clonotype was counted ten times or more. CDR3 loop: CASRSSGPDSGANVLTF. For the CDR3, the DNA is TGTGCCAGCAGATCTAGCGGGCCTGACTCTGGGGCCAACGTCCTGACTTTC. The rearrangement links TRBV9 to TRBJ2-6; 8 bases are shared with TRBD2. This CDR3 region has 17 residues. Germline V CDR1 and CDR2: SGDLS, YYNGEE. J was trimmed by 0 bases and V by 5 bases; bases with no gene match: 7.

The V gene is TRBV6-5, the J gene TRBJ1-1; 8 bases are shared with TRBD1. Losses at the gene ends were 2 bases for V and 3 bases for J; bases not matched to a gene: 8. The CDR3 spans 16 residues. Per germline, CDR1 MNHEY and CDR2 SVGAGI. The CDR3 spells CASSYTGQGSHTEAFF. Here the CDR3 DNA reads TGTGCCAGCAGTTACACTGGACAGGGTTCGCACACTGAAGCTTTCTTT.

The chain uses TRBV6-6 and TRBJ2-7; D gene uncertain. Germline V gives CDR1 MNHNY, CDR2 SVGAGI (reference sequence). Trimming removed 10 bases at V and 7 bases at J, with 17 bases between. The CDR3 is 12 residues long. CDR3 in amino acids: CATSTTLGEQYF. The CDR3 region has the DNA TGTGCCACCTCGACAACCCTAGGGGAGCAGTACTTC.

This clonotype was picked up many times. The J gene is TRBJ2-1, the V gene TRBV9; D may correspond to TRBD1 or TRBD2 (5 bases each). Germline CDR1 is SGDLS and CDR2 is YYNGEE. The CDR3 is made up of 18 amino acids. The V end was cut by 0 bases, the J end by 0 bases, with 16 bases between. This chain's CDR3 is CASSVVGDQRFSYNEQFF. As DNA, the CDR3 is TGTGCCAGCAGCGTAGTTGGGGACCAACGCTTCTCCTACAATGAGCAGTTCTTC. Full variable domain (remainder filled in from reference TRBV9 and TRBJ2-1): DSGVTQTPKHLITATGQRVTLRCSPRSGDLSVYWYQQSLDQGLQFLIQYYNGEERAKGNILERFSAQQFPDLHSELNLSSLELGDSALYFCASSVVGDQRFSYNEQFFGPGTRLTVL.

This chain joins TRBV7-2 and TRBJ2-1, with 9 positions matching TRBD1. Germline V lookup: CDR1 SGHTA, CDR2 FQGNSA. Trimming removed 3 bases from V and 8 bases from J; junction bases left unmatched: 8. This CDR3 comprises 15 residues. The CDR3 spells CASSFNRDRVYEQFF. The CDR3 nucleotides read TGTGCCAGCAGCTTTAACCGGGACAGGGTCTATGAGCAGTTCTTC.

The chain is built from TRBV6-5 and TRBJ2-5; D uncertain. Trimming left V 5 bases short and J 7 bases short, with 8 bases between. This CDR3 has 11 amino acids. Germline assignment: CDR1 MNHEY and CDR2 SVGAGI. The CDR3 nucleotides are TGTGCCAGCAGTCGCCCGGGGACCCAGTACTTC. Protein sequence: CASSRPGTQYF.

The chain has TRBV11-2 and TRBJ2-4; D is undetermined. Gene TRBJ2-7 matches the end of the DNA better, so the J call may be wrong. The CDR3 consists of 12 residues. From germline, CDR1 is SGHAT and CDR2 FQNNGV. This CDR3 is CASSEAFYEQYF. The CDR3 DNA is TGTGCCAGCAGTGAAGCTTTCTACGAGCAGTACTTC.

This clonotype was seen more than once but under ten times. The V call is TRBV28, the J call TRBJ2-7; the D gene is possibly TRBD1 (6 bases). Germline CDR1 is MDHEN and CDR2 is SYDVKM. The V end lost 6 bases, the J end lost 0 bases, and 21 bases lay between the germline ends. The CDR3 is 17 residues long. DNA of the CDR3: TGTGCCAGCAGCTTAGCGCTCACAGGGCCTAGCTCCTACGAGCAGTACTTC. It translates to CASSLALTGPSSYEQYF.